These 7 T cell receptor beta chains originate from one sample sequenced in a study of T cell responses to AZD1222 COVID-19 vaccine. Only in-frame clones appear in the TCRdb table, and some are missing; sequencing was by immunoSEQ multiplex PCR. The profile shows 92,000 or so clones, 70% to 90% of them singletons. The sequencing used peripheral blood, collected 28 days after the second AZD1222 dose. These receptor sequences come from an adult who received the AZD1222 COVID-19 vaccine.

This clone showed up just once. The rearrangement links TRBV4-1 to TRBJ1-2; TRBD1 matches 7 bases. The CDR3 contains 14 residues. CDR1 is MGHRA and CDR2 is YSYEKL in the germline V gene. V shed 1 base, J shed 2 bases, and the junction held 1 base outside the gene matches. CDR3 DNA sequence: TGCGCCAGCAGCCAAGTACAGGGGAACTATGGCTACACCTTC. Translating it yields CASSQVQGNYGYTF.

The chain combines TRBV11-2 with TRBJ1-2; D call uncertain. There are 15 residues in the CDR3. Germline V CDR1 and CDR2: SGHAT, FQNNGV. V was pared by 3 bases and J by 6 bases, with 17 bases between. Here the CDR3 reads CASSLLQDRLNGYTF. Written as DNA, the CDR3 is TGTGCCAGCAGCTTGTTGCAGGATAGACTTAATGGCTACACCTTC.

This clone was observed a handful of times. The rearrangement links TRBV5-4 to TRBJ2-2; 9 positions match TRBD2. From germline, CDR1 is SGHNT and CDR2 YYREEE (reference sequence). The CDR3 covers 17 residues. J gave up 4 bases and V 0 bases, and 7 bases lay outside the gene matches. The CDR3 DNA is TGTGCCAGCAGCTTGGTGGTAGCGGGGGCGTTCACCGGGGAGCTGTTTTTT. As protein: CASSLVVAGAFTGELFF.

V usage is TRBV7-9 and J usage is TRBJ1-1, with 7 bases aligning to TRBD1. The V gene's germline CDR1 is SEHNR and CDR2 FQNEAQ (reference sequence). CDR3 size: 13 residues. J gave up 4 bases and V 5 bases, and 4 bases lay outside the gene matches. This CDR3 is CASSTTGSTEAFF. CDR3 coding DNA: TGTGCCAGCAGCACGACAGGGAGCACTGAAGCTTTCTTT. Full variable domain (rest looked up from reference TRBV7-9 and TRBJ1-1): DTGVSQNPRHKITKRGQNVTFRCDPISEHNRLYWYRQTLGQGPEFLTYFQNEAQLEKSRLLSDRFSAERPKGSFSTLEIQRTEQGDSAMYLCASSTTGSTEAFFGQGTRLTVV.

The V gene is TRBV5-1, the J gene TRBJ1-1, with TRBD1 as a possible D gene (5 bases). With 0 bases removed from V and 1 base from J, the gap between germline ends came to 10 bases. The CDR3 contains 15 residues. Germline V gene lookup returns CDR1 SGHRS and CDR2 YFSETQ. CDR3 amino acids: CASSLAAGSNTEAFF. The CDR3 DNA follows: TGCGCCAGCAGCTTGGCCGCAGGGTCGAACACTGAAGCTTTCTTT.

This clone was counted between two and nine times. The chain is built from TRBV6-1 and TRBJ1-1; no firm D call. With 1 base removed from V and 4 bases from J, the gap between germline ends came to 4 bases. The CDR3 loop spans 12 amino acids. In germline, CDR1 is MNHNS, CDR2 SASEGT. CDR3 coding DNA: TGTGCCAGCAGTGAAGGACGCACTGAAGCTTTCTTT. Its translation: CASSEGRTEAFF.

The gene calls are TRBV28 and TRBJ1-4, with unresolved D. This CDR3 comprises 13 residues. V was pared by 10 bases and J by 2 bases, with 11 bases between. Germline V CDR1 and CDR2: MDHEN, SYDVKM. For the CDR3, the DNA is TGTGCCACCCGGGATTCTACTAATGAAAAACTGTTTTTT. It yields the protein CATRDSTNEKLFF.